The 21 T cell receptor beta chains in this list originate from one sample, sequenced in a study of cytotoxic CD8 clonotypes in ibrutinib-treated CLL. Measured with immunoSEQ multiplex PCR; TCRdb has only the in-frame clones, and not every one. This sample carries approximately 120,000 clones, 45% to 65% of them seen once, and the ten largest clones take 37%. The sample here was PBMCs, taken after 24 months of ibrutinib treatment. All receptors derive from a human donor with chronic lymphocytic leukemia.

The J gene is TRBJ1-2, the V gene TRBV29-1; D remains ambiguous. CDR3 length: 12 residues. The V end was cut by 3 bases, the J end by 5 bases, with 10 bases between. CDR1 and CDR2 from the germline V gene are SQVTM and ANQGSEA. The CDR3 DNA reads as TGCAGCGTTGATACGAGAGGGTATGGCTACACCTTC. This encodes CSVDTRGYGYTF. Together with reference TRBV29-1 and TRBJ1-2, the CDR3 gives the full variable domain: SAVISQKPSRDICQRGTSLTIQCQVDSQVTMMFWYRQQPGQSLTLIATANQGSEATYESGFVIDKFPISRPNLTFSTLTVSNMSPEDSSIYLCSVDTRGYGYTFGSGTRLTVV.

The rearrangement links TRBV30 to TRBJ2-1, with 8 bases matching TRBD2. The CDR3 runs to 14 residues. Germline V gene sequence: CDR1 GTSNPN, CDR2 SVGIG (reference sequence). After removal of 0 bases from V and 8 bases from J, the junction contained 6 bases not matched to a gene. Here the CDR3 reads CAWSVGGGLDEQFF. The CDR3 nucleotides read TGTGCCTGGAGTGTGGGCGGGGGGCTCGATGAGCAGTTCTTC. Drawing the rest from reference TRBV30 and TRBJ2-1, the complete variable domain is SQTIHQWPATLVQPVGSPLSLECTVEGTSNPNLYWYRQAAGRGLQLLFYSVGIGQISSEVPQNLSASRPQDRQFILSSKKLLLSDSGFYLCAWSVGGGLDEQFFGPGTRLTVL.

This clone has just a few counts. This chain uses TRBV5-4 with TRBJ2-1; D not resolved. V was pared by 1 base and J by 6 bases, with 2 bases between. Germline values: CDR1 SGHNT, CDR2 YYREEE (reference sequence). The CDR3 length is 11 residues. The DNA of the CDR3 is TGTGCCAGCAGCTTGAGCAATGAGCAGTTCTTC. Translation: CASSLSNEQFF.

V and J are TRBV25-1 and TRBJ1-5; D gene uncertain. The CDR3 has 15 residues. CDR1 MGHDK and CDR2 SYGVNS come from the germline V gene. V was clipped by 3 bases and J by 5 bases, with 14 bases between them. The CDR3 sequence: CASSDIRPRHQPQHF. The CDR3 region has the DNA TGTGCCAGCAGTGATATACGGCCCAGACATCAGCCCCAGCATTTT.

There are a few counts of this clone. The chain has TRBV5-1 and TRBJ1-1; 7 positions match TRBD1. Per germline, CDR1 SGHRS and CDR2 YFSETQ. Unmatched junction bases numbered 8, after V lost 4 bases and J lost 5 bases. The CDR3 is made up of 14 amino acids. The CDR3 loop reads CASSSRTGGTEAFF. In DNA form, the CDR3 reads TGCGCCAGCAGCAGTCGGACAGGCGGGACTGAAGCTTTCTTT.

V usage is TRBV7-2 and J usage is TRBJ2-3; 9 bases are shared with TRBD1. This CDR3 spans 14 amino acids. Germline V CDR1 and CDR2: SGHTA, FQGNSA. V lost 4 bases and J lost 3; bases outside the gene matches: 2. This CDR3 reads CASSSGQGTDTQYF. The CDR3 region has the DNA TGTGCCAGCAGCTCGGGACAGGGTACAGATACGCAGTATTTT.

This clone appeared once. The DNA for the CDR3 is TGTGCCATCAGTGCTCGCCCTTTGGCAGGGACGAACACTGAAGCTTTCTTT. This codes for CAISARPLAGTNTEAFF. This chain connects TRBV10-3 to TRBJ1-1, with D tentatively TRBD1 (5 bases). Deletions cut 4 bases from V and 1 base from J, with 19 bases between. The germline CDR1 and CDR2 sequences are ENHRY and SYGVKD. There are 17 residues in the CDR3.

The genes are TRBV29-1 and TRBJ2-7; D assignment may be TRBD1 or TRBD2 (5 bases each). The CDR3 covers 13 residues. The ends were cut back, 4 bases at V and 3 bases at J, with 13 bases in the middle. Per germline, CDR1 SQVTM and CDR2 ANQGSEA. CDR3 DNA sequence: TGCAGCGTTGGTGGGGGAAATCTCTACGAGCAGTACTTC. Its protein is CSVGGGNLYEQYF.

This chain joins TRBV27 and TRBJ1-4; a possible D gene is TRBD1 (5 bases). This CDR3 has 14 amino acids. In germline, CDR1 is MNHEY, CDR2 SMNVEV (reference sequence). Trimming removed 6 bases at V and 7 bases at J, with 15 bases between. The CDR3 spells CASSLGGVGEKLFF. CDR3 DNA: TGTGCCAGCAGCTTGGGGGGGGTCGGTGAAAAACTGTTTTTT.

V and J are TRBV29-1 and TRBJ2-2; 12 bases are shared with TRBD1. With 5 bases clipped from V and 7 bases from J, the junction kept 8 bases outside the gene matches. The CDR3 totals 15 residues. Germline V gene data show CDR1 as SQVTM and CDR2 as ANQGSEA. The CDR3 is CSVTGQGAIGGELFF. CDR3 DNA: TGCAGCGTTACGGGACAGGGGGCGATCGGCGGGGAGCTGTTTTTT.

CDR3 region: CASSLQSYSNQPQHF. CDR3 sequence (DNA): TGTGCCAGCAGCTTACAGAGCTATAGCAATCAGCCCCAGCATTTT. The chain recombines TRBV5-6 with TRBJ1-5; D gene uncertain. Between the trimmed V and J ends, which lost 2 bases and 0 bases, there was a span of 9 bases. Germline loops: CDR1 SGHDT, CDR2 YYEEEE. This CDR3 comprises 15 residues.

The V gene is TRBV7-9, the J gene TRBJ2-5; possibly TRBD1 for D (5 bases). V gave up 3 bases and J gave up 3 bases, with 11 bases separating them. The germline gives CDR1 SEHNR, CDR2 FQNEAQ (reference sequence). The CDR3 has 14 residues. The CDR3, as DNA: TGTGCCAGCAGCTTGGCAGGGCCGAAAGAGACCCAGTACTTC. The encoded protein is CASSLAGPKETQYF.

This clone was seen more than once but under ten times. CDR3 loop: CASSLSGDRALNTQYF. DNA of the CDR3: TGTGCCAGCAGTTTATCGGGGGACAGGGCGTTGAATACGCAGTATTTT. The V and J genes are TRBV27 and TRBJ2-3, with TRBD1 matching 9 bases. Germline loops: CDR1 MNHEY, CDR2 SMNVEV (reference sequence). The CDR3 is 16 amino acids. With V trimmed by 0 bases and J by 7 bases, 8 bases remained unmatched.

In this sample, this clone turned up a few times. The chain joins TRBV5-1 to TRBJ1-2; no definite D call. The CDR3 covers 15 residues. Germline loops: CDR1 SGHRS, CDR2 YFSETQ. V lost 3 bases and J 4 bases, leaving 16 bases between the germline ends. CDR3: CASSSQTVGTYGYTF. In DNA form, the CDR3 reads TGCGCCAGCAGCTCGCAGACTGTCGGAACCTATGGCTACACCTTC.

The chain carries TRBV7-9 and TRBJ1-2; unclear D gene. Trimming removed 4 bases from V and 2 bases from J, with 14 bases in between. Germline V lookup: CDR1 SEHNR, CDR2 FQNEAQ (reference sequence). This CDR3 is 15 amino acids long. Here the CDR3 reads CASSYSGGENYGYTF. The CDR3 region has the DNA TGTGCCAGCAGCTATAGCGGTGGAGAGAACTATGGCTACACCTTC.

The chain carries TRBV7-8 and TRBJ1-1; unclear D gene. The CDR3 totals 12 residues. V gave up 3 bases and J gave up 8 bases, with 10 bases separating them. Germline V lookup: CDR1 SGHVS, CDR2 FQNEAQ. In DNA form, the CDR3 reads TGTGCCAGCAGCTTCGGATCTGGGGAAGCTTTCTTT. As protein: CASSFGSGEAFF.

V and J are TRBV7-2 and TRBJ1-5, with D unresolved. The CDR3 is 12 residues long. V was trimmed by 3 bases and J by 3 bases, leaving 3 bases between them. Germline CDR1 reads SGHTA; CDR2 reads FQGNSA. CDR3: CASSFVNQPQHF. CDR3 nucleotides: TGTGCCAGCAGCTTCGTCAATCAGCCCCAGCATTTT.

This clone was found a few times. This chain uses TRBV7-9 with TRBJ2-6; a weak D match, TRBD2 (5 bases). The CDR3 sequence is 17 residues long. The V end lost 3 bases, the J end lost 2 bases, and 14 bases lay between the germline ends. The V gene's germline CDR1 is SEHNR and CDR2 FQNEAQ (reference sequence). The CDR3 loop is CASSFRGYPPGANVLTF. CDR3 bases: TGTGCCAGCAGCTTCAGAGGGTACCCTCCTGGGGCCAACGTCCTGACTTTC.

The sample holds a few counts of this clone. The V gene is TRBV7-8, the J gene TRBJ1-1, with 8 nucleotides matching TRBD1. V was pared by 5 bases and J by 6 bases, with 5 bases of the junction left unmatched. Germline CDR1 is SGHVS and CDR2 is FQNEAQ. The CDR3 sequence is 13 residues long. The CDR3 DNA sequence: TGTGCCAGCAGCCCAGGGACAGGTCCTGAAGCTTTCTTT. Amino acid sequence: CASSPGTGPEAFF.

J is TRBJ1-2 and V is TRBV11-1; 10 bases fit TRBD1. CDR1 SGHAT and CDR2 FQDESV come from the germline V gene (reference sequence). The CDR3 length is 13 residues. Trimming took 5 bases from V and 6 from J; bases not matched to a gene: 3. The CDR3 DNA follows: TGTGCCAGCAGCCGGGGACAGGGGAATGGCTACACCTTC. Translating gives CASSRGQGNGYTF.

A word on this clone: Other DNA sequences in the same sample also yield this CDR3. The rearrangement links TRBV7-9 to TRBJ2-7; a weak D match, TRBD1 (5 bases). The CDR3 has 12 residues. Germline assignment: CDR1 SEHNR and CDR2 FQNEAQ (reference sequence). Trimming cost V 3 bases and J 3 bases, with 6 bases left between them. In DNA, the CDR3 is TGTGCCAGCAGCTTGCAGGGCTACGAGCAGTACTTC. This translates into CASSLQGYEQYF.